The rows below give T cell receptor beta chains drawn from one sample of a study of regulatory T cells in long-lasting Graves disease. MiXCR, applied by TCRdb to the multiplex PCR reads, yields one record per CDR3 protein. Of some 340,000 distinct CDR3 sequences in the sample, 12% are singletons; the top ten hold over 15%. This same sample was also part of a study on T cells in Graves' hyperthyroidism and ophthalmopathy.

The specimen was peripheral blood mononuclear cells (PBMCs), collected at new diagnosis, from a patient treated with antithyroid drugs. The receptor set was obtained from a woman under 30 with Graves disease. Both conserved end residues are part of each CDR3. The D gene is left open where the match is weak. A row's size may be missing; if present it is once, few, many or a size class.

TRBV4-3	TRBJ2-7	.	TRBD2	CASSQDKTSAYEQYF	TGCGCCAGCAGCCAAGATAAGACTAGCGCGTACGAGCAGTACTTC
TRBV2	TRBJ2-7	few	TRBD2	CASSEGSGSEQYF	TGTGCCAGCAGTGAGGGTAGCGGGAGTGAGCAGTACTTC
TRBV15	TRBJ2-3	.	.	CATSRDFPGTHTDTQYF	TGTGCCACCAGCAGAGATTTCCCCGGGACCCACACAGATACGCAGTATTTT
TRBV5-1	TRBJ1-5	many	.	CASSLAGVYNQPQHF	TGCGCCAGCAGCTTGGCCGGGGTGTACAATCAGCCCCAGCATTTT
TRBV20-1	TRBJ2-7	many	TRBD2	CSARFTLAGGDEQYF	TGCAGTGCTAGATTCACTTTAGCGGGAGGGGACGAGCAGTACTTC
TRBV4-3	TRBJ1-3	.	.	CASSPDRPGNTIYF	TGCGCCAGCAGCCCAGATCGTCCTGGAAACACCATATATTTT
TRBV4-1	TRBJ1-1	many	.	CASSQPRVSTEAFF	TGCGCCAGCAGCCAACCCAGGGTGAGCACTGAAGCTTTCTTT
TRBV28	TRBJ2-3	many	TRBD2	CASSLGGGYTDTQYF	TGTGCCAGCAGTTTAGGCGGGGGGTACACAGATACGCAGTATTTT
TRBV4-1	TRBJ1-2	.	.	CASSPLAGYDLRHYGYTF	TGCGCCAGCAGCCCCTTGGCAGGGTACGACCTACGACACTATGGCTACACCTTC
TRBV6-5	TRBJ1-1	many	.	CASSYSRANTEAFF	TGTGCCAGCAGTTACTCGAGGGCGAACACTGAAGCTTTCTTT
TRBV4-2	TRBJ1-5	.	.	CASSQGLPSNQPQHF	TGTGCCAGCAGCCAAGGGTTACCTAGCAATCAGCCCCAGCATTTT
TRBV12-5	TRBJ2-5	many	.	CASGPGRKIQETQYF	TGTGCTAGTGGCCCGGGACGGAAGATCCAAGAGACCCAGTACTTC
TRBV28	TRBJ2-1	many	.	CASSLVESSEQFF	TGTGCCAGCAGTTTAGTGGAATCCAGCGAGCAGTTCTTC
TRBV19	TRBJ1-2	.	.	CASSISRQVARGGYTF	TGTGCCAGTAGTATATCGAGGCAGGTTGCTCGAGGGGGCTACACCTTC